The clone carrying this T cell receptor beta chain appeared once. CDR1 and CDR2 (germline): SGHVS, FQNEAQ. The CDR3 contains 13 residues. V lost 2 bases and J lost 4, with 7 bases in between. These data come from a study of blood T cell repertoires in COVID-19. Study overall: The samples span acute and convalescent COVID-19 from the United States, Italy and Spain. PBMCs, B-cell-depleted T cells, or T cells were the source of the cDNA or gDNA that made up the material.

The assay was immunoSEQ multiplex PCR, and TCRdb's table has in-frame clones only and misses some. The sample consists of about 50,000 clones, roughly 85% of them appearing once. The chain employs TRBV7-8 and TRBJ2-3; D uncertain. The clonotype originates from a human donor in a cohort sampled during active COVID-19. Input material: peripheral blood. The CDR3: CASSLMGADTQYF. In nucleotides, the CDR3 is TGTGCCAGCAGCTTAATGGGCGCAGATACGCAGTATTTT.